These 10 T cell receptor beta chains came from one sample sequenced in a study of T-cell reconstitution after alpha-beta-depleted transplantation in children. Construction of the TCRbeta library involved unique molecular identifiers. MiXCR, applied by TCRdb to the PCR reads, yields one record per CDR3 protein. This sample has around 450,000 distinct CDR3 sequences, with 15% to 20% found just once. Source: PBMCs, mostly from graft donor cells, taken 360 days after TCRalphabeta/CD19-depleted stem cell transplant. Every receptor here comes from a boy less than two years old who had a stem cell transplant for Wiskott-Aldrich syndrome, so the T cells may come from the graft donor.

This clonotype showed up just a few times. The rearrangement links TRBV6-5 to TRBJ1-5, with D maybe TRBD1 (6 bases). This CDR3 region has 16 residues. Germline lookup yields CDR1 MNHEY and CDR2 SVGAGI. The V and J ends lost 1 base and 3 bases respectively, with 13 bases between them. CDR3 sequence (DNA): TGTGCCAGCAGTTACTTGGGACATATTTTCAATCAGCCCCAGCATTTT. It specifies CASSYLGHIFNQPQHF.

There are a few counts of this clonotype. The genes are TRBV15 and TRBJ2-1; D gene ambiguous. With 0 bases removed from V and 12 bases from J, the gap between germline ends came to 9 bases. The CDR3 consists of 12 residues. Germline-derived CDR1 and CDR2 are LNHNV and YYDKDF (reference sequence). DNA for the CDR3: TGTGCCACCAGCAGAGATCAGAGGAGGCAGTTCTTC. This translates into CATSRDQRRQFF.

A few counts support this clonotype. The rearrangement joins TRBV11-2 to TRBJ2-3; D remains ambiguous. The CDR3 sequence is 15 residues long. V shed 2 bases and J shed 2 bases, with 11 bases lying between them. The germline V gene encodes CDR1 SGHAT and CDR2 FQNNGV. The CDR3 loop is CASSLLVFLTDTQYF. CDR3 sequence (DNA): TGTGCCAGCAGCTTATTGGTTTTTCTCACAGATACGCAGTATTTT.

This clonotype was detected a few times. The chain links TRBV29-1 to TRBJ2-4; 8 bases map to TRBD2. V shed 1 base and J 1 base; nucleotides not matched to a gene: 3. From germline, CDR1 is SQVTM and CDR2 ANQGSEA. The CDR3 consists of 15 residues. The CDR3 region is CSVEGRGDAKNIQYF. The CDR3 nucleotides read TGCAGCGTTGAAGGGCGGGGGGATGCCAAAAACATTCAGTACTTC. Using reference TRBV29-1 and TRBJ2-4 for the parts outside the CDR3, the full variable domain is SAVISQKPSRDICQRGTSLTIQCQVDSQVTMMFWYRQQPGQSLTLIATANQGSEATYESGFVIDKFPISRPNLTFSTLTVSNMSPEDSSIYLCSVEGRGDAKNIQYFGAGTRLSVL.

CDR3 DNA: TGCGCCAGCAGCCCCCAGGGTATAGGCACCTACAATGAGCAGTTCTTC. Protein: CASSPQGIGTYNEQFF. The chain has TRBV5-1 and TRBJ2-1; possible D gene TRBD1, 5 bases. Germline V lookup: CDR1 SGHRS, CDR2 YFSETQ. CDR3 size: 16 residues. The germline V and J ends were trimmed by 4 bases and 2 bases, with 16 bases remaining between them. Together with reference TRBV5-1 and TRBJ2-1, the CDR3 gives the full variable domain: KAGVTQTPRYLIKTRGQQVTLSCSPISGHRSVSWYQQTPGQGLQFLFEYFSETQRNKGNFPGRFSGRQFSNSRSEMNVSTLELGDSALYLCASSPQGIGTYNEQFFGPGTRLTVL.

This clonotype appeared a few times. The chain recombines TRBV7-8 with TRBJ2-3; TRBD1 might be the D (6 bases). Germline V gene lookup returns CDR1 SGHVS and CDR2 FQNEAQ. The V end was cut by 0 bases, the J end by 2 bases, with 9 bases between. CDR3 size: 15 residues. The chain's CDR3 is CASSLAQGITDTQYF. CDR3 in DNA: TGTGCCAGCAGCTTAGCACAGGGAATCACAGATACGCAGTATTTT.

This clonotype showed up just a few times. J is TRBJ2-1 and V is TRBV15; a possible D gene is TRBD2 (6 bases). The V and J ends lost 0 bases and 2 bases respectively, with 14 bases between them. The CDR3 extends over 17 amino acids. The germline V gene has CDR1 LNHNV and CDR2 YYDKDF (reference sequence). The CDR3 DNA reads as TGTGCCACCAGCAGAGAAAGGACCGGGAGACCCTACAATGAGCAGTTCTTC. The encoded protein is CATSRERTGRPYNEQFF. Drawing the rest from reference TRBV15 and TRBJ2-1, the complete variable domain is DAMVIQNPRYQVTQFGKPVTLSCSQTLNHNVMYWYQQKSSQAPKLLFHYYDKDFNNEADTPDNFQSRRPNTSFCFLDIRSPGLGDTAMYLCATSRERTGRPYNEQFFGPGTRLTVL.

The chain has TRBV12-3 or TRBV12-4 and TRBJ2-7; 9 bases agree with TRBD1. CDR3 length equals 14 residues. V lost 6 bases, J lost 9 bases, and 12 bases stayed unmatched. The DNA for the CDR3 is TGTGCCAGCAGCACCCGGGACAGGGCTGGACGGCAGTACTTC. Encoded protein: CASSTRDRAGRQYF.

The chain links TRBV27 to TRBJ2-1, with TRBD2 as a possible D gene (5 bases). Trimming removed 5 bases from V and 8 bases from J, with 19 bases in between. Germline loops: CDR1 MNHEY, CDR2 SMNVEV (reference sequence). This CDR3 spans 15 amino acids. This chain's CDR3 is CASSPWGDRPDEQFF. The CDR3 DNA reads TGTGCCAGCAGTCCATGGGGAGACCGCCCCGATGAGCAGTTCTTC.

This chain joins TRBV24-1 and TRBJ2-1; D is unresolved. The V gene lost 8 bases and the J gene lost 3 bases, with 10 bases spanning the gap. Germline CDR1 reads KGHDR; CDR2 reads SFDVKD. The CDR3 has 13 residues. The CDR3: CATMSRNYNEQFF. Here the CDR3 DNA reads TGTGCCACCATGAGTAGGAACTACAATGAGCAGTTCTTC.